This T cell receptor beta chain was recorded in a study of blood T cell repertoires in COVID-19. Study at large: Nucleic acid was either cDNA or gDNA, and it came from T cells, B-cell-depleted T cells, or PBMCs.

The assay was immunoSEQ multiplex PCR, and TCRdb's table has in-frame clones only and misses some. The sample yields approximately 300,000 clones, roughly nine tenths seen once. The CDR3 runs to 14 residues. The germline V gene encodes CDR1 SGHDT and CDR2 YYEEEE. Trimming at V came to 2 bases and at J to 4 bases, leaving 2 bases not matched to a gene. This clonotype was obtained from a woman in her twenties or thirties who had been exposed to COVID-19. Sequencing input: PBMCs or T cells enriched from blood (not recorded which). The chain has TRBV5-6 and TRBJ1-4, with TRBD1 matching over 7 bases. CDR3 nucleotide sequence: TGTGCCAGCAGCTTCGGGGACAGTAATGAAAAACTGTTTTTT. Protein: CASSFGDSNEKLFF. Together with reference TRBV5-6 and TRBJ1-4, the CDR3 gives the full variable domain: DAGVTQSPTHLIKTRGQQVTLRCSPKSGHDTVSWYQQALGQGPQFIFQYYEEEERQRGNFPDRFSGHQFPNYSSELNVNALLLGDSALYLCASSFGDSNEKLFFGSGTQLSVL.